These 27 T cell receptor beta chains were sequenced from one sample in a study of blood T cell repertoires in COVID-19. The repertoire was sequenced with immunoSEQ multiplex PCR; TCRdb's copy has only in-frame clones and lacks some. The sample gives about 300,000 clones, about nine tenths of which show up once; 2.9% is in the top ten. The specimen was PBMCs or T cells enriched from blood (not recorded which). The receptors shown here come from a woman between 45 and 60 years old who had been exposed to COVID-19.

The chain joins TRBV2 to TRBJ2-7, with 8 bases fitting TRBD1. This CDR3 comprises 13 residues. Germline V gene lookup returns CDR1 SNHLY and CDR2 FYNNEI. V shed 4 bases and J 4 bases; nucleotides not matched to a gene: 3. CDR3 sequence (DNA): TGTGCCAGCAGTGTGGACAGGGCATACGAGCAGTACTTC. Its protein is CASSVDRAYEQYF. The full variable domain, in which reference TRBV2 and TRBJ2-7 provide the parts outside the CDR3, is EPEVTQTPSHQVTQMGQEVILRCVPISNHLYFYWYRQILGQKVEFLVSFYNNEISEKSEIFDDQFSVERPDGSNFTLKIRSTKLEDSAMYFCASSVDRAYEQYFGPGTRLTVT.

J is TRBJ2-3 and V is TRBV7-9, with a weak D call TRBD2 (6 bases). The ends were cut back, 5 bases at V and 4 bases at J, with 13 bases in the middle. This CDR3 is built from 14 residues. Germline CDR1 is SEHNR and CDR2 is FQNEAQ (reference sequence). This chain's CDR3 is CASSPNRRADTQYF. The CDR3 DNA reads as TGTGCCAGCAGCCCAAATCGGAGGGCAGATACGCAGTATTTT. The full variable domain, with the rest looked up from reference TRBV7-9 and TRBJ2-3, is DTGVSQNPRHKITKRGQNVTFRCDPISEHNRLYWYRQTLGQGPEFLTYFQNEAQLEKSRLLSDRFSAERPKGSFSTLEIQRTEQGDSAMYLCASSPNRRADTQYFGPGTRLTVL.

This clone was detected a few times. The CDR3 spells CASSNRDRGTYGYTF. In nucleotides, the CDR3 is TGCGCCAGCAGCAACCGGGACAGGGGCACCTATGGCTACACCTTC. The chain is built from TRBV5-1 and TRBJ1-2; 10 nucleotides align to TRBD1. The length of the CDR3 is 15 residues. Trimming removed 4 bases from V and 4 bases from J; junction bases left unmatched: 7. Germline loops: CDR1 SGHRS, CDR2 YFSETQ.

V gene TRBV6-5 combines with J gene TRBJ1-5; 9 bases line up with TRBD1. Per germline, CDR1 MNHEY and CDR2 SVGAGI. V lost 3 bases and J lost 5; bases outside the gene matches: 2. The CDR3 runs 14 residues. DNA for the CDR3: TGTGCCAGCAGTTATTGGACAGGGGATCAGCCCCAGCATTTT. Amino acid sequence: CASSYWTGDQPQHF.

With respect to this clone: Other nucleotide sequences from this sample produce the same CDR3. J is TRBJ1-1 and V is TRBV10-2; perhaps TRBD1 as D (5 bases). V was clipped by 7 bases and J by 1 base, with 10 bases between them. Looked up from germline, CDR1 is WSHSY and CDR2 is SAAADI. This CDR3 region has 13 residues. DNA of the CDR3: TGCGCCAGCAACGGAAGGGGGAACACTGAAGCTTTCTTT. It yields the protein CASNGRGNTEAFF.

The genes are TRBV18 and TRBJ2-7; the D gene is possibly TRBD1 (7 bases). This CDR3 comprises 14 residues. V was shortened by 2 bases and J by 4 bases, with 12 bases between the two germline ends. Germline V CDR1 and CDR2: KGHSH, LQKENI. This CDR3 is CASSPSAGQYEQYF. The DNA of the CDR3 is TGTGCCAGCTCACCAAGTGCGGGACAGTACGAGCAGTACTTC.

This clone was seen just once. The chain couples TRBV5-1 to TRBJ1-4, with TRBD1 identical over 11 bases. Trimming at V came to 3 bases and at J to 4 bases, leaving 5 bases not matched to a gene. This CDR3 region has 16 residues. Germline V gene sequence: CDR1 SGHRS, CDR2 YFSETQ. The DNA for the CDR3 is TGCGCCAGCAGCTCGGGACAGGGGGGAGGTAATGAAAAACTGTTTTTT. Translated: CASSSGQGGGNEKLFF.

The V and J genes are TRBV15 and TRBJ1-3, with 8 nucleotides matching TRBD1. CDR1 and CDR2 from the germline V gene are LNHNV and YYDKDF (reference sequence). J gave up 4 bases and V 5 bases, and 10 bases lay outside the gene matches. The CDR3 contains 16 residues. The DNA for the CDR3 is TGTGCCACCAGCCGTTTCGGGACAGGATCCGGAAACACCATATATTTT. It encodes CATSRFGTGSGNTIYF.

The J gene is TRBJ1-1, the V gene TRBV15, with D possibly being TRBD1 (5 bases). This CDR3 is built from 13 residues. V was cut by 3 bases and J by 10 bases, with 15 bases left in between. CDR1 LNHNV and CDR2 YYDKDF come from the germline V gene (reference sequence). This chain's CDR3 is CATSSSTWGGAFF. DNA for the CDR3: TGTGCCACCAGCAGTTCGACCTGGGGGGGAGCTTTCTTT.

As concerns this clone: A much larger clone lies a single base off, so this may be a read error. The V gene is TRBV5-6, the J gene TRBJ2-7; D uncertain. Trimming removed 2 bases from V and 0 bases from J, with 6 bases in between. CDR1 and CDR2 from the germline V gene are SGHDT and YYEEEE. This CDR3 comprises 13 residues. The CDR3 DNA is TGTGCCAGCAGCTTTTTCGGCTCCTACGAGCAGTACTTC. Its translation: CASSFFGSYEQYF.

The V gene is TRBV28, the J gene TRBJ1-1; D might be TRBD1 (6 bases). Germline CDR1 reads MDHEN; CDR2 reads SYDVKM. Trimming shortened V by 7 bases and J by 8 bases, and 8 bases separated the two germline ends. The CDR3 has 10 amino acids. As DNA, the CDR3 is TGTGCCAGCACCGACAGGGAAGCTTTCTTT. This sequence encodes CASTDREAFF.

The chain carries TRBV6-5 and TRBJ2-2, with TRBD2 matching 11 bases. CDR1 MNHEY and CDR2 SVGAGI come from the germline V gene. The CDR3 length is 15 residues. V dropped 6 bases and J dropped 4; count of bases not matched to a gene: 4. The CDR3 DNA is TGTGCCAGCAGGTTGCTAGCGGGGGGCACCGGGGAGCTGTTTTTT. This encodes CASRLLAGGTGELFF.

V is TRBV5-1 and J is TRBJ1-4; D possibly corresponds to TRBD1 (5 bases). Trimming took off 2 bases at V and 0 bases at J, with 8 bases between the two ends. This CDR3 has 15 residues. Germline V gives CDR1 SGHRS, CDR2 YFSETQ. The DNA for the CDR3 is TGCGCCAGCAGCTTTTTCAGGGCAACTAATGAAAAACTGTTTTTT. Amino acids: CASSFFRATNEKLFF. The complete variable domain, with remaining parts taken from reference TRBV5-1 and TRBJ1-4, reads KAGVTQTPRYLIKTRGQQVTLSCSPISGHRSVSWYQQTPGQGLQFLFEYFSETQRNKGNFPGRFSGRQFSNSRSEMNVSTLELGDSALYLCASSFFRATNEKLFFGSGTQLSVL.

CDR3 in amino acids: CASSLEWAGSSAFF. In DNA form, the CDR3 reads TGCGCCAGCAGCTTGGAATGGGCAGGTTCGTCAGCTTTCTTT. The chain couples TRBV5-1 to TRBJ1-1; no reliable D call. The ends were cut back, 0 bases at V and 10 bases at J, with 16 bases in the middle. The germline CDR1 and CDR2 sequences are SGHRS and YFSETQ. This CDR3 has 14 residues.

V is TRBV3-1 (or the pseudogene TRBV3-2) and J is TRBJ2-1; 9 bases are shared with TRBD1. The germline gives CDR1 LGHDT, CDR2 YNNKEL (reference sequence). The CDR3 runs 16 residues. Germline trimming cut 3 bases from V and 7 bases from J; bases unmatched to any gene: 10. CDR3 region: CASSQPLTGGGNEQFF. CDR3 DNA sequence: TGTGCCAGCAGCCAGCCCCTGACAGGGGGGGGTAATGAGCAGTTCTTC.

The chain couples TRBV11-2 to TRBJ2-7; 8 bases match TRBD2. Trimming removed 1 base from V and 0 bases from J; junction bases left unmatched: 14. Germline CDR1 is SGHAT and CDR2 is FQNNGV. The CDR3 sequence is 19 residues long. The CDR3: CASSLGRVSSAGGSYEQYF. The CDR3, as DNA: TGTGCCAGCAGCTTAGGACGTGTTTCTAGCGCGGGAGGCTCCTACGAGCAGTACTTC.

In its sample, this clone was seen a few times. V and J are TRBV5-4 and TRBJ2-7; TRBD1 matches 9 bases. Germline V gene data show CDR1 as SGHNT and CDR2 as YYREEE (reference sequence). The CDR3 contains 14 residues. V lost 4 bases, J lost 3 bases, and 5 bases stayed unmatched. CDR3 sequence (DNA): TGTGCCAGCAGCCCTCGGGGACAGGGCTACGAGCAGTACTTC. This codes for CASSPRGQGYEQYF.

The chain uses TRBV11-3 and TRBJ2-5; weak D call: TRBD2 (6 bases). V gave up 0 bases and J gave up 5 bases, with 7 bases separating them. The CDR3 extends over 13 amino acids. Germline values: CDR1 SGHNT, CDR2 YENEEA. The chain's CDR3 is CASSLEGGETQYF. The CDR3 DNA follows: TGTGCCAGCAGCTTAGAGGGAGGCGAGACCCAGTACTTC.

This chain uses TRBV2 with TRBJ1-5; no firm D call. This CDR3 comprises 14 residues. Germline CDR1 is SNHLY and CDR2 is FYNNEI. The V gene lost 7 bases and the J gene lost 6 bases, with 16 bases spanning the gap. The CDR3 here is CASMGREAGQPQHF. The CDR3, as DNA: TGTGCCAGCATGGGAAGGGAGGCAGGTCAGCCCCAGCATTTT.

The V call is TRBV7-9, the J call TRBJ1-1; possible D gene TRBD1, 5 bases. The V gene lost 5 bases and the J gene lost 1 base, with 14 bases spanning the gap. The CDR3 length is 15 residues. Germline CDR1 SEHNR, CDR2 FQNEAQ (reference sequence). The CDR3 bases are TGTGCCAGCAGCGCCTTCTACACAGGGAACACTGAAGCTTTCTTT. It codes for CASSAFYTGNTEAFF.

This clone was recorded only once. The CDR3 here is CASSLTPVAAHYEQYF. As DNA, the CDR3 is TGTGCCAGCAGCTTAACCCCCGTGGCCGCTCATTACGAGCAGTACTTC. The genes are TRBV11-2 and TRBJ2-7; D is unresolved. CDR3 length equals 16 residues. The ends were cut back, 2 bases at V and 4 bases at J, with 18 bases in the middle. Germline V gene sequence: CDR1 SGHAT, CDR2 FQNNGV.

Written as DNA, the CDR3 is TGTGCCAGCAGCTACGACAGGGGTGAAGCTTTCTTT. Encoded protein: CASSYDRGEAFF. The rearrangement joins TRBV7-2 to TRBJ1-1; 8 nucleotides line up with TRBD1. The CDR3 has 12 residues. V lost 4 bases to trimming and J lost 7 bases; unmatched junction nucleotides: 2. CDR1 and CDR2 (germline): SGHTA, FQGNSA.

The chain links TRBV11-2 to TRBJ2-5; perhaps TRBD1 as D (6 bases). V was pared by 3 bases and J by 5 bases, with 16 bases between. From germline, CDR1 is SGHAT and CDR2 FQNNGV. This CDR3 has 15 residues. In DNA, the CDR3 is TGTGCCAGCAGCTTTCGGCAGGGGTTATGGGAGACCCAGTACTTC. It is translated as CASSFRQGLWETQYF.

The rearrangement links TRBV5-1 to TRBJ2-2; 7 bases align to TRBD1. V lost 4 bases, J lost 4 bases, and 10 bases stayed unmatched. There are 16 residues in the CDR3. Germline V gene data show CDR1 as SGHRS and CDR2 as YFSETQ. The CDR3 DNA reads as TGCGCCAGCAGCCCCCGTTGGGACAGTGGCACCGGGGAGCTGTTTTTT. Amino acids: CASSPRWDSGTGELFF. Using reference TRBV5-1 and TRBJ2-2 for the parts outside the CDR3, the full variable domain is KAGVTQTPRYLIKTRGQQVTLSCSPISGHRSVSWYQQTPGQGLQFLFEYFSETQRNKGNFPGRFSGRQFSNSRSEMNVSTLELGDSALYLCASSPRWDSGTGELFFGEGSRLTVL.

The rearrangement links TRBV28 to TRBJ1-6, with 10 bases matching TRBD1. Germline CDR1 reads MDHEN; CDR2 reads SYDVKM. The CDR3 totals 15 residues. With V trimmed by 2 bases and J by 9 bases, 4 bases remained unmatched. In nucleotides, the CDR3 is TGTGCCAGCAGTTTAACGGGACAGGGGCTTTCACCCCTCCACTTT. The encoded protein is CASSLTGQGLSPLHF.

The chain couples TRBV19 to TRBJ1-4; a weak D match, TRBD1 (5 bases). With 5 bases removed from V and 11 bases from J, the gap between germline ends came to 21 bases. From germline, CDR1 is LNHDA and CDR2 SQIVND (reference sequence). The CDR3 spans 15 residues. The CDR3 spells CASSGPTDGGEKLFF. The CDR3 DNA is TGTGCCAGTAGTGGCCCGACGGATGGAGGGGAGAAACTGTTTTTT. Looking up the rest from reference TRBV19 and TRBJ1-4 gives the full variable domain: DGGITQSPKYLFRKEGQNVTLSCEQNLNHDAMYWYRQDPGQGLRLIYYSQIVNDFQKGDIAEGYSVSREKKESFPLTVTSAQKNPTAFYLCASSGPTDGGEKLFFGSGTQLSVL.

The chain is built from TRBV6-1 and TRBJ2-5, with TRBD2 identical over 7 bases. Germline lookup yields CDR1 MNHNS and CDR2 SASEGT. Trimming removed 4 bases from V and 0 bases from J; junction bases left unmatched: 11. The CDR3 is 17 amino acids. CDR3 residues: CASSAPVGGKYQETQYF. CDR3 sequence (DNA): TGTGCCAGCAGTGCTCCCGTGGGGGGGAAGTACCAAGAGACCCAGTACTTC.